The 22 T cell receptor beta chains in this list originate from one sample, sequenced in a study of blood T cell repertoires in COVID-19. Produced via immunoSEQ multiplex PCR; TCRdb's table is partial and in-frame only. The data hold around 64,000 clones, with around 66% observed a single time. Sequencing was performed on PBMCs or T cells enriched from blood (not recorded which). These receptors all stem from a woman aged 60-75 years who had been exposed to COVID-19.

The chain has TRBV19 and TRBJ1-6; TRBD1 matches 7 bases. From germline, CDR1 is LNHDA and CDR2 SQIVND (reference sequence). The CDR3 consists of 17 residues. V was pared by 3 bases and J by 8 bases, with 13 bases of the junction left unmatched. The CDR3 region is CASSISRGGRTDSPLHF. CDR3 in DNA: TGTGCCAGTAGTATTTCCCGAGGGGGCAGGACTGATTCACCCCTCCACTTT.

The genes are TRBV9 and TRBJ1-6; a weak D match, TRBD1 (6 bases). Germline V gives CDR1 SGDLS, CDR2 YYNGEE. The CDR3 sequence is 12 residues long. Trimming cost V 4 bases and J 7 bases, with 6 bases left between them. The CDR3 region has the DNA TGTGCCAGCAGCAGGGGGAATTCACCCCTCCACTTT. Translation gives CASSRGNSPLHF. The variable domain in full, completed from reference TRBV9 and TRBJ1-6, reads DSGVTQTPKHLITATGQRVTLRCSPRSGDLSVYWYQQSLDQGLQFLIQYYNGEERAKGNILERFSAQQFPDLHSELNLSSLELGDSALYFCASSRGNSPLHFGNGTRLTVT.

The genes are TRBV5-1 and TRBJ1-1; possibly TRBD1 for D (6 bases). This CDR3 region has 15 residues. Trimming cost V 3 bases and J 0 bases, with 12 bases left between them. Germline V gene data show CDR1 as SGHRS and CDR2 as YFSETQ. CDR3 sequence reads: CASSSTGNMNTEAFF. The CDR3 DNA sequence: TGCGCCAGCAGCTCCACAGGGAACATGAACACTGAAGCTTTCTTT.

This sequence joins TRBV21-1 and TRBJ1-2; the DNA was not used to check the table's D call, TRBD1. TRBV21-1 is listed as a pseudogene. The length of the CDR3 is 16 residues. The chain's CDR3 is CASSSRTGASPYGYTF. The CDR3 DNA reads as TGTGCCAGCAGTTCCAGGACAGGGGCCTCTCCCTATGGCTACACCTTC.

The J gene is TRBJ1-3, the V gene TRBV5-5; TRBD1 agrees at 8 bases. V shed 0 bases, J shed 0 bases, and the junction held 2 bases outside the gene matches. The V gene's germline CDR1 is SGHKS and CDR2 YYEKEE (reference sequence). The CDR3 sequence is 16 residues long. The CDR3 sequence: CASSLGDRSSGNTIYF. In nucleotides, the CDR3 is TGTGCCAGCAGCTTGGGGGACAGGAGCTCTGGAAACACCATATATTTT. The whole variable domain, filled in from reference TRBV5-5 and TRBJ1-3, reads DAGVTQSPTHLIKTRGQQVTLRCSPISGHKSVSWYQQVLGQGPQFIFQYYEKEERGRGNFPDRFSARQFPNYSSELNVNALLLGDSALYLCASSLGDRSSGNTIYFGEGSWLTVV.

The V call is TRBV11-3, the J call TRBJ2-3; TRBD2 matches at 11 bases. Germline CDR1 reads SGHNT; CDR2 reads YENEEA. CDR3 size: 16 residues. V was pared by 3 bases and J by 2 bases, with 4 bases of the junction left unmatched. The CDR3, as DNA: TGTGCCAGCAGCTTGGGACTAGCGGTTTCCACAGATACGCAGTATTTT. As protein: CASSLGLAVSTDTQYF. Based on the CDR3 plus reference TRBV11-3 and TRBJ2-3, the full variable domain is EAGVVQSPRYKIIEKKQPVAFWCNPISGHNTLYWYLQNLGQGPELLIRYENEEAVDDSQLPKDRFSAERLKGVDSTLKIQPAELGDSAVYLCASSLGLAVSTDTQYFGPGTRLTVL.

This chain connects TRBV5-1 to TRBJ1-4; no clear D gene. Trimming pared 7 bases from V and 7 bases from J, leaving 14 bases between. The length of the CDR3 is 13 residues. The germline V gene encodes CDR1 SGHRS and CDR2 YFSETQ. The CDR3 region has the DNA TGCGCCAGCTCCCGGGAAGTAGGTGAAAAACTGTTTTTT. This translates into CASSREVGEKLFF.

The rearrangement links TRBV11-2 to TRBJ2-1, with D unclear. CDR3 length equals 12 residues. Germline lookup yields CDR1 SGHAT and CDR2 FQNNGV. Trimming cost V 1 base and J 8 bases, with 6 bases left between them. The CDR3 coding sequence is TGTGCCAGCAGCTTAGTATCCTATGAGCAGTTCTTC. Its translation is CASSLVSYEQFF. The variable domain in full, completed from reference TRBV11-2 and TRBJ2-1, reads EAGVAQSPRYKIIEKRQSVAFWCNPISGHATLYWYQQILGQGPKLLIQFQNNGVVDDSQLPKDRFSAERLKGVDSTLKIQPAKLEDSAVYLCASSLVSYEQFFGPGTRLTVL.

This chain joins TRBV4-1 and TRBJ1-5; D is unclear. Germline-derived CDR1 and CDR2 are MGHRA and YSYEKL. Trimming removed 4 bases at V and 4 bases at J, with 20 bases between. This CDR3 is 17 amino acids long. This CDR3 reads CASSLQPFLGDNQPQHF. The CDR3 region has the DNA TGCGCCAGCAGCCTACAACCATTCTTGGGCGATAATCAGCCCCAGCATTTT.

This clone was picked up one time. The chain is built from TRBV18 and TRBJ2-6; D might be TRBD1 (5 bases). Trimming stripped 3 bases from V and 1 base from J, with 16 bases between. Germline-derived CDR1 and CDR2 are KGHSH and LQKENI. The length of the CDR3 is 18 residues. CDR3 bases: TGTGCCAGCTCACCCAACAGGTTAATGAGGTCTGGGGCCAACGTCCTGACTTTC. Its translation is CASSPNRLMRSGANVLTF.

The V and J genes are TRBV7-9 and TRBJ1-4, with TRBD1 matching over 8 bases. Germline loops: CDR1 SEHNR, CDR2 FQNEAQ (reference sequence). The V segment lost 6 bases and the J segment 3 bases; nucleotides outside the gene matches: 9. The CDR3 is 16 amino acids. The CDR3 here is CASRRTGGLANEKLFF. The CDR3 DNA is TGTGCCAGCAGAAGAACAGGGGGTCTGGCTAATGAAAAACTGTTTTTT.

The chain employs TRBV5-1 and TRBJ1-2; TRBD1 might be the D (6 bases). CDR3 length: 15 amino acids. The germline gives CDR1 SGHRS, CDR2 YFSETQ. Trimming shortened V by 3 bases and J by 8 bases, and 20 bases separated the two germline ends. Here the CDR3 DNA reads TGCGCCAGCAGCTCGTCAACAGGGAGATTCAACGGCTACACCTTC. Its translation: CASSSSTGRFNGYTF. The full variable domain, completed using reference TRBV5-1 and TRBJ1-2, is KAGVTQTPRYLIKTRGQQVTLSCSPISGHRSVSWYQQTPGQGLQFLFEYFSETQRNKGNFPGRFSGRQFSNSRSEMNVSTLELGDSALYLCASSSSTGRFNGYTFGSGTRLTVV.

This rearrangement joins TRBV27 to TRBJ2-1; 10 bases line up with TRBD2. This CDR3 spans 16 amino acids. V was pared by 4 bases and J by 2 bases, with 5 bases of the junction left unmatched. CDR1 is MNHEY, CDR2 SMNVEV, per germline (reference sequence). The CDR3 region has the DNA TGTGCCAGCAGTTCTACCCTAGCGGGGGCCTACAATGAGCAGTTCTTC. Protein product: CASSSTLAGAYNEQFF.

The genes are TRBV19 and TRBJ2-3, with D maybe TRBD1 (6 bases). CDR3 size: 16 residues. Germline CDR1 LNHDA, CDR2 SQIVND (reference sequence). V was clipped by 0 bases and J by 1 base, with 11 bases between them. The CDR3 reads CASSIDRGGRTDTQYF. In nucleotides, the CDR3 is TGTGCCAGTAGTATAGATCGAGGGGGACGCACAGATACGCAGTATTTT.

The chain carries TRBV9 and TRBJ1-2; maybe TRBD1 (5 bases). Germline V gene lookup returns CDR1 SGDLS and CDR2 YYNGEE. The CDR3 runs to 15 residues. V dropped 4 bases and J dropped 3 bases, with 16 bases sitting between them. The CDR3 protein is CASSLTSGAHYGYTF. The CDR3 nucleotides read TGTGCCAGCAGCTTAACTAGCGGGGCGCACTATGGCTACACCTTC.

The chain joins TRBV11-2 to TRBJ1-1; D ambiguous. V lost 5 bases and J 4 bases, leaving 11 bases between the germline ends. This CDR3 region has 13 residues. Germline V lookup: CDR1 SGHAT, CDR2 FQNNGV. The CDR3 DNA reads TGTGCCAGCAGCCGAAGTGGAGGCACTGAAGCTTTCTTT. This gives the protein CASSRSGGTEAFF.

In its sample, this clone was seen once. This sequence joins TRBV6-5 and TRBJ1-6, with D tentatively TRBD1 (6 bases). The CDR3 extends over 12 amino acids. Trimming took off 9 bases at V and 4 bases at J, with 7 bases between the two ends. Germline assignment: CDR1 MNHEY and CDR2 SVGAGI. DNA of the CDR3: TGTGCCAGTGGACAGTATAATTCACCCCTCCACTTT. Its protein is CASGQYNSPLHF.

CDR3 nucleotides: TGTGCCAGCAGGGGACTAGCGGGGGGTACCCACGAGACCCAGTACTTC. It codes for CASRGLAGGTHETQYF. The chain combines TRBV2 with TRBJ2-5; 15 nucleotides match TRBD2. With V trimmed by 6 bases and J by 5 bases, 7 bases remained unmatched. This CDR3 has 16 residues. The germline CDR1 and CDR2 sequences are SNHLY and FYNNEI.

The gene calls are TRBV2 and TRBJ1-1, with D possibly TRBD1 on 6 matching bases. Germline CDR1 and CDR2: SNHLY and FYNNEI. V was clipped by 7 bases and J by 2 bases, with 11 bases between them. The CDR3 sequence is 13 residues long. This CDR3 is CASNRESNTEAFF. CDR3 DNA sequence: TGTGCCAGCAACAGGGAATCTAACACTGAAGCTTTCTTT. The full variable domain, completed using reference TRBV2 and TRBJ1-1, is EPEVTQTPSHQVTQMGQEVILRCVPISNHLYFYWYRQILGQKVEFLVSFYNNEISEKSEIFDDQFSVERPDGSNFTLKIRSTKLEDSAMYFCASNRESNTEAFFGQGTRLTVV.

This clone came up a few times. The rearrangement links TRBV5-6 to TRBJ1-5, with D maybe TRBD1 (5 bases). The germline gives CDR1 SGHDT, CDR2 YYEEEE. This CDR3 spans 16 amino acids. V lost 1 base, J lost 5 bases, and 16 bases lay in between. CDR3 loop: CASSLLRQGKDQPQHF. For the CDR3, the DNA is TGTGCCAGCAGCTTGCTACGTCAGGGTAAGGATCAGCCCCAGCATTTT.

A few counts support this clone. The genes are TRBV6-5 and TRBJ1-3, with D unresolved. The CDR3 has 14 residues. The germline V gene has CDR1 MNHEY and CDR2 SVGAGI. V gave up 6 bases and J gave up 7 bases, with 16 bases separating them. The CDR3 protein is CASSQATAGNTIYF. The CDR3, as DNA: TGTGCCAGCAGCCAGGCCACCGCAGGCAACACCATATATTTT.

V and J are TRBV10-3 and TRBJ1-6; 11 bases align to TRBD1. V lost 3 bases, J lost 9 bases, and 1 base stayed unmatched. Germline values: CDR1 ENHRY, CDR2 SYGVKD. The CDR3 has 14 amino acids. This chain's CDR3 is CAISEGQGASPLHF. CDR3 DNA sequence: TGTGCCATCAGTGAAGGACAGGGGGCTTCACCCCTCCACTTT.